A selection of T cell receptor beta chains follows, all from one sample in a study of T-cell reconstitution after alpha-beta-depleted transplantation in children. MiXCR, applied by TCRdb to the PCR reads, yields one record per CDR3 protein. Altogether approximately 150,000 distinct CDR3 sequences are present, around 8.8% being singletons, with the ten largest covering about a sixth. Sequenced material: PBMCs, mostly from graft donor cells, taken 180 days after TCRalphabeta/CD19-depleted stem cell transplant. The origin of the receptors is a female patient aged 2-9 years who had a stem cell transplant for congenital amegakaryocytic thrombocytopenia, so the T cells may come from the graft donor. Both conserved end residues are trimmed from each CDR3.

TRBV2,9,ASSVGYEQY
TRBV2,12,ASSDRGPGNEQF
TRBV20-1,14,SARGGGRPSYNEQF
TRBV4-2,12,ASSSGGYQETQY
TRBV16,11,ASSRLRGGEQY
TRBV28,11,ASRSTNTGELF
TRBV5-1,12,ASSLYGEFDEQF
TRBV24-1,13,ATSDFSGNTGELF
TRBV6-1,14,ASLAPGPSSGNTIY
TRBV9,13,ASTTGGQAGNTIY
TRBV7-3,13,ASSQDRGLYNEQF
TRBV6-1,14,ASSRTGGDGANVLT
TRBV7-7,16,ASSKGLAGGGPRETQY
TRBV15,10,ATSYDYRGLT
TRBV5-1,12,ASSWGDRNYEQY
TRBV2,11,AGRDRASYGYT
TRBV7-2,10,ASSTYQETQY
TRBV20-1,11,SARGYRDTEAF
TRBV5-4,11,ASSLDRASEQY
TRBV10-3,12,AIDRTSGPYEQY
TRBV18,12,ASSPISGTDTQY
TRBV20-1,13,SASTPGGLNQPQH
TRBV7-6,20,ASSSDPSKMIHRGPHTGELF
TRBV5-6,12,ASTWDRRNSPLH